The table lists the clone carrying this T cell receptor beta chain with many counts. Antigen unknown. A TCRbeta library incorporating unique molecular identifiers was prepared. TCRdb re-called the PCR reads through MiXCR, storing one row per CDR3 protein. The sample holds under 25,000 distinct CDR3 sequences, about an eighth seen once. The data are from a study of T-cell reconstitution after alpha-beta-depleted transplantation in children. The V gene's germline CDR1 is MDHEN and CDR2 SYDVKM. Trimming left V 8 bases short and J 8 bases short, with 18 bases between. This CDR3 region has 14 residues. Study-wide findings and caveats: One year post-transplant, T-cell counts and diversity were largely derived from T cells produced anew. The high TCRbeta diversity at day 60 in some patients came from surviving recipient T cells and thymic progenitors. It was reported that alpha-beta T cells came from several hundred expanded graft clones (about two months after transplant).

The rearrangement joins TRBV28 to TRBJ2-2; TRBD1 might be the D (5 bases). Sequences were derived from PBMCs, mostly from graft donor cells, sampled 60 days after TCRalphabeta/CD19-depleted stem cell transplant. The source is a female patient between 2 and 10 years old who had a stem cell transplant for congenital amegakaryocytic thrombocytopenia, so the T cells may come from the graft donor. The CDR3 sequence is CASGRTSSSGELFF. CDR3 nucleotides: TGTGCCAGCGGAAGGACAAGTTCTTCGGGGGAGCTGTTTTTT.